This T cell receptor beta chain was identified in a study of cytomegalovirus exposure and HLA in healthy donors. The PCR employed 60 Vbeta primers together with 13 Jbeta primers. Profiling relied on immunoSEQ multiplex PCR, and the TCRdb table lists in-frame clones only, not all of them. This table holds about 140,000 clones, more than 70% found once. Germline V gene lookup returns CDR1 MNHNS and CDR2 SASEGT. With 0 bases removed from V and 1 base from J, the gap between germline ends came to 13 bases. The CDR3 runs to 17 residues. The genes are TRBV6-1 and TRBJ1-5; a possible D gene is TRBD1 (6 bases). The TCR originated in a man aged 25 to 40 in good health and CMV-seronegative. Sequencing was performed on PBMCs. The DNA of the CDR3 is TGTGCCAGCAGTGAAGCGTGGTTGGGACACAGCAATCAGCCCCAGCATTTT. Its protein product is CASSEAWLGHSNQPQHF.